This T cell receptor beta chain was identified in a study of identical twins. Study-level points and caveats: Fewer insertions characterized abundant cord blood beta clonotypes, whereas memory repertoires showed none.

Germline V CDR1 and CDR2: DFQATT, SNEGSKA (reference sequence). V dropped 0 bases and J dropped 2; count of bases not matched to a gene: 7. The CDR3 contains 16 residues. TCRdb analysed the 5' RACE reads with MiXCR anew, one entry per CDR3 protein. The table includes under 500,000 distinct CDR3 sequences, over 11% detected once. On this clonotype itself: Its specificity is not known.

This sample was shared with a second study, whose subject was yellow fever vaccine responses in identical twins.

This receptor was taken from a woman under 30 in good health. The rearrangement joins TRBV20-1 to TRBJ2-1, with TRBD1 identical over 7 bases. The sample taken for sequencing was CD4+ T cells sorted from blood. In DNA form, the CDR3 reads TGCAGTGCTAGAGATAGGAGACAGGGAGCCTACAATGAGCAGTTCTTC. This codes for CSARDRRQGAYNEQFF.